The 18 T cell receptor beta chains below come from one sample, sequenced in a study of blood T cells in healthy people across ages. For the second PCR, which ran for 7 to 11 cycles, a sample-barcoded 5' primer and a J-beta primer mix were used. TCRdb fed the 5' RACE reads into MiXCR, producing one record per CDR3 protein. The table shows just over 1 million distinct CDR3 sequences, with 35% to 55% occurring only once. The sequencing sample was made of blood. These receptors were obtained from a woman in her sixties in good health.

The rearrangement links TRBV2 to TRBJ2-1; D is undetermined. CDR3 length equals 14 residues. Germline CDR1 is SNHLY and CDR2 is FYNNEI. V dropped 7 bases and J dropped 7 bases, with 17 bases sitting between them. The CDR3 sequence: CASIKPERRNEQFF. The CDR3 DNA reads TGTGCCAGCATCAAACCCGAAAGGCGGAATGAGCAGTTCTTC.

The chain recombines TRBV19 with TRBJ2-1; 10 positions agree with TRBD2. Unmatched junction bases numbered 11, after V lost 5 bases and J lost 10 bases. Germline CDR1 LNHDA, CDR2 SQIVND (reference sequence). CDR3 size: 15 residues. The CDR3 loop is CASSLAGGLFEEQFF. CDR3 DNA sequence: TGTGCCAGTAGTTTAGCGGGAGGCCTTTTTGAGGAGCAGTTCTTC.

The CDR3 nucleotides are TGTGCCAGCAGCTTACGGTCTAAAGAGACCCAGTACTTC. The encoded protein is CASSLRSKETQYF. The V call is TRBV7-9, the J call TRBJ2-5; D gene ambiguous. Looked up from germline, CDR1 is SEHNR and CDR2 is FQNEAQ (reference sequence). The V and J ends lost 2 bases and 3 bases respectively, with 7 bases between them. This CDR3 contains 13 residues.

This clonotype was recorded a few times. V and J are TRBV4-2 and TRBJ2-1; D unclear. Trimming shortened V by 4 bases and J by 10 bases, and 11 bases separated the two germline ends. This CDR3 comprises 12 residues. Per the germline V gene, CDR1 is LGHNA and CDR2 is YNFKEQ. The CDR3 loop reads CASSPRPREQFF. CDR3 DNA sequence: TGTGCCAGCAGCCCCCGGCCGAGGGAGCAGTTCTTC.

This clonotype has a handful of counts. The rearrangement links TRBV29-1 to TRBJ1-2; the match to TRBD1 covers 7 bases. The CDR3 loop spans 12 amino acids. Germline V CDR1 and CDR2: SQVTM, ANQGSEA. V dropped 0 bases and J dropped 7; count of bases not matched to a gene: 2. CDR3 residues: CSVEETGFGYTF. The CDR3 bases are TGCAGCGTTGAAGAGACAGGGTTTGGCTACACCTTC.

V is TRBV29-1 and J is TRBJ2-1, with 8 nucleotides matching TRBD2. Germline V gene sequence: CDR1 SQVTM, CDR2 ANQGSEA. This CDR3 region has 13 residues. This chain's CDR3 is CNVPLAGPNEQFF. Here the CDR3 DNA reads TGCAACGTACCCCTAGCGGGTCCCAATGAGCAGTTCTTC.

This clonotype appeared a single time. Being one base from a much bigger clone, this may be a read error. The rearrangement links TRBV10-3 to TRBJ2-1; the match to TRBD2 covers 8 bases. V lost 5 bases to trimming and J lost 5 bases; unmatched junction nucleotides: 5. Germline V lookup: CDR1 ENHRY, CDR2 SYGVKD. CDR3 length equals 14 residues. The CDR3 DNA reads as TGTGCCATCAGTCGACGAGCGGGGGACAATGAGCAGTTCTTC. It specifies CAISRRAGDNEQFF.

This clonotype was seen a handful of times. The chain has TRBV12-3 or TRBV12-4 and TRBJ1-1; D remains unclear. CDR3 size: 12 residues. V shed 5 bases and J shed 0 bases, with 4 bases lying between them. In DNA form, the CDR3 reads TGTGCCAGCAGTCCGATGAACACTGAAGCTTTCTTT. It yields the protein CASSPMNTEAFF.

On this clonotype: This may be a read error, as it is one base from a much larger clone. The CDR3 loop is CSVGGDRHYEQYF. CDR3 DNA sequence: TGCAGCGTTGGAGGGGACAGACATTACGAGCAGTACTTC. This sequence joins TRBV29-1 and TRBJ2-7; 7 bases line up with TRBD1. The CDR3 has 13 amino acids. CDR1 is SQVTM, CDR2 ANQGSEA, per germline. The junction had 7 bases not matched to a gene; V was cut back by 4 bases and J by 4 bases.

A single count supports this clonotype. One end of the junction fails to match germline, which may point to a read error. This chain links TRBV27 with TRBJ2-7; D is ambiguous. Germline V gene lookup returns CDR1 MNHEY and CDR2 SMNVEV (reference sequence). This CDR3 comprises 14 residues. This chain's CDR3 is CASRLSVRSYEQYF. The CDR3 coding sequence is TGTGCCAGCAGGTTATCGGTCAGATCCTACGAGCAGTACTTC.

The CDR3 DNA sequence: TGTGCCAGCAGATATGCCCCGGGACCAAGCGCAAATGAGCAGTACTTC. Protein product: CASRYAPGPSANEQYF. The gene calls are TRBV5-5 and TRBJ2-5; possibly TRBD1 or TRBD2 for D (5 bases each). V lost 5 bases to trimming and J lost 11 bases, with 28 bases between them. Germline loops: CDR1 SGHKS, CDR2 YYEKEE (reference sequence). This CDR3 comprises 16 residues. Drawing the rest from reference TRBV5-5 and TRBJ2-5, the complete variable domain is DAGVTQSPTHLIKTRGQQVTLRCSPISGHKSVSWYQQVLGQGPQFIFQYYEKEERGRGNFPDRFSARQFPNYSSELNVNALLLGDSALYLCASRYAPGPSANEQYFGPGTRLLVL.

This clonotype was picked up a small number of times. The chain recombines TRBV3-1 with TRBJ1-6; D call uncertain. Germline loops: CDR1 LGHDT, CDR2 YNNKEL (reference sequence). This CDR3 has 15 residues. V lost 2 bases to trimming and J lost 6 bases, with 11 bases between them. Here the CDR3 reads CASSQTELSNSPLHF. DNA for the CDR3: TGTGCCAGCAGCCAAACGGAGCTTAGTAATTCACCCCTCCACTTT.

The genes are TRBV5-1 and TRBJ2-7; 10 positions match TRBD1. Looked up from germline, CDR1 is SGHRS and CDR2 is YFSETQ. This CDR3 spans 15 amino acids. The V and J ends lost 0 bases and 3 bases, in that order; junction bases with no gene match: 3. The CDR3 DNA follows: TGCGCCAGCAGCTTGGGACAGGGGGCCTACTACGAGCAGTACTTC. Amino acids: CASSLGQGAYYEQYF.

This rearrangement joins TRBV12-5 to TRBJ2-3, with 10 bases fitting TRBD1. Germline V gene sequence: CDR1 LGHNT, CDR2 FRNRAP. There are 15 residues in the CDR3. Trimming cost V 6 bases and J 9 bases; bases outside gene matches: 12. CDR3 coding DNA: TGTGCTAGTGGCCTCGACAGGGGGCTTGGGGTCACGCAGTATTTT. Protein: CASGLDRGLGVTQYF.

The gene calls are TRBV3-1 and TRBJ2-5; 10 bases line up with TRBD2. The trim removed 5 bases at V and 5 bases at J, leaving 8 bases unmatched. Germline CDR1 reads LGHDT; CDR2 reads YNNKEL (reference sequence). The CDR3 loop spans 15 amino acids. CDR3 nucleotide sequence: TGTGCCAGCAGCGAGAGCGGGAGGGCCTTGGAGACCCAGTACTTC. It yields the protein CASSESGRALETQYF.

V is TRBV24-1 and J is TRBJ2-3; D gene uncertain. Trimming left V 5 bases short and J 2 bases short, with 10 bases between. The length of the CDR3 is 14 residues. Germline V CDR1 and CDR2: KGHDR, SFDVKD. The CDR3 is CATSAERYTDTQYF. Here the CDR3 DNA reads TGTGCCACCAGTGCCGAGCGATACACAGATACGCAGTATTTT.

This clonotype was detected a few times. This chain connects TRBV20-1 to TRBJ2-5; D unresolved. The germline V gene encodes CDR1 DFQATT and CDR2 SNEGSKA (reference sequence). V lost 1 base, J lost 11 bases, and 26 bases lay in between. CDR3 length equals 16 residues. The CDR3 region has the DNA TGCAGTGCTAGAGGGATTGGGCCCCTCATAAGGGATGAGCAGTACTTC. Its translation is CSARGIGPLIRDEQYF.

The sample holds a few counts of this clonotype. This chain links TRBV27 with TRBJ2-7, with 7 bases identical to TRBD2. The junction had 8 bases not matched to a gene; V was cut back by 6 bases and J by 0 bases. The CDR3 is made up of 15 amino acids. Germline V gene sequence: CDR1 MNHEY, CDR2 SMNVEV (reference sequence). CDR3 region: CASSLWGGLSYEQYF. The CDR3 nucleotides are TGTGCCAGCAGCCTATGGGGGGGACTCTCCTACGAGCAGTACTTC.